This passage covers 21 T cell receptor beta chains from one sample sequenced in a study of Graves' ophthalmopathy and Graves' hyperthyroidism. TCR beta CDR3 amplification used RNA transcripts. First-round RT-PCR employed HTBI primers, with a second-round multiplex PCR after it. TCRdb reprocessed the multiplex PCR reads via MiXCR and lists one record per CDR3 protein. Here the sample spans some 200,000 distinct CDR3 sequences, under 30% being singletons. Sequencing input: peripheral blood. The receptors originated from a man aged 50 to 59 with Graves' ophthalmopathy.

This clonotype has a count of ten or more. The chain combines TRBV6-5 with TRBJ2-2; 7 bases align to TRBD1. This CDR3 spans 16 amino acids. Germline CDR1 MNHEY, CDR2 SVGAGI. The trim removed 2 bases at V and 3 bases at J, leaving 6 bases unmatched. The CDR3 spells CASSYPGTVDTGELFF. The CDR3 DNA follows: TGTGCCAGCAGTTACCCCGGGACAGTAGACACCGGGGAGCTGTTTTTT.

The chain recombines TRBV10-3 with TRBJ2-7, with 7 bases lining up with TRBD2. After removal of 0 bases from V and 2 bases from J, the junction contained 7 bases not matched to a gene. The CDR3 extends over 16 amino acids. Germline V gene data show CDR1 as ENHRY and CDR2 as SYGVKD. The CDR3 DNA is TGTGCCATCAGTGAGTCCCTGAGCGGGGTAACCTACGAGCAGTACTTC. Residues: CAISESLSGVTYEQYF.

Many counts were recorded for this clonotype. This chain links TRBV18 with TRBJ2-7; D is unclear. This CDR3 has 14 residues. Germline CDR1 reads KGHSH; CDR2 reads LQKENI. Trimming removed 3 bases at V and 2 bases at J, with 11 bases between. The CDR3 DNA follows: TGTGCCAGCTCACCCCCGCCGGGCACCTACGAGCAGTACTTC. Amino acids: CASSPPPGTYEQYF.

V and J are TRBV6-2 or TRBV6-3 and TRBJ1-1, with a possible D match to TRBD1 (5 bases). CDR1 is MNHEY, CDR2 SVGEGT, per germline. CDR3 length: 13 residues. Trimming took 4 bases from V and 2 from J, leaving 8 bases between them. The CDR3 nucleotides are TGTGCCAGCAGTTCACAGGCCAACACTGAAGCTTTCTTT. It codes for CASSSQANTEAFF.

V usage is TRBV6-2 or TRBV6-3 and J usage is TRBJ2-7; 13 nucleotides match TRBD2. J lost 5 bases, V lost 8 bases, and 12 bases had no gene match. Germline values: CDR1 MNHEY, CDR2 SVGEGT. The CDR3 sequence is 16 residues long. The DNA of the CDR3 is TGTGCCAGCGCGAGGGGAGGGACTAGCGGGACCCACGAGCAGTACTTC. It yields the protein CASARGGTSGTHEQYF.

This clonotype showed up many times. The V call is TRBV12-3 or TRBV12-4, the J call TRBJ2-7; D call uncertain. The CDR3 consists of 14 residues. Trimming cost V 6 bases and J 2 bases, with 14 bases left between them. The CDR3 bases are TGTGCCAGCAGGCCGAGCAGGCGACCCTACGAGCAGTACTTC. This gives the protein CASRPSRRPYEQYF.

V and J are TRBV6-2 or TRBV6-3 and TRBJ2-7; D gene ambiguous. The CDR3 extends over 15 amino acids. V was clipped by 2 bases and J by 1 base, with 12 bases between them. Germline loops: CDR1 MNHEY, CDR2 SVGEGT. The CDR3 region has the DNA TGTGCCAGCAGTTACCGCCAGGCCGCATCCTACGAGCAGTACTTC. As protein: CASSYRQAASYEQYF.

This clonotype was found many times. This rearrangement joins TRBV5-1 to TRBJ1-6; no definite D call. V dropped 1 base and J dropped 14 bases, with 13 bases sitting between them. Germline V gene lookup returns CDR1 SGHRS and CDR2 YFSETQ. This CDR3 region has 13 residues. Written as DNA, the CDR3 is TGCGCCAGCAGCTTGACACGACCGTCCACCCTCCACTTT. It translates to CASSLTRPSTLHF.

This chain connects TRBV12-3 or TRBV12-4 to TRBJ2-7; possible D gene TRBD2, 6 bases. The ends were cut back, 3 bases at V and 5 bases at J, with 11 bases in the middle. The CDR3 length is 13 residues. The CDR3 is CASSLDGRNEQYF. In nucleotides, the CDR3 is TGTGCCAGCAGTTTGGACGGGAGAAACGAGCAGTACTTC.

This clonotype was detected ten times or more. The chain combines TRBV29-1 with TRBJ1-1, with 11 bases aligning to TRBD1. This CDR3 is built from 13 residues. V shed 7 bases and J 1 base; nucleotides not matched to a gene: 2. Germline lookup yields CDR1 SQVTM and CDR2 ANQGSEA. Here the CDR3 DNA reads TGCAGCGCAGGACAGGGGGCGAACACTGAAGCTTTCTTT. It specifies CSAGQGANTEAFF.

This clonotype turned up a few times. The genes are TRBV7-8 and TRBJ1-1, with D possibly being TRBD1 (5 bases). Germline V gene data show CDR1 as SGHVS and CDR2 as FQNEAQ. With 2 bases removed from V and 6 bases from J, the gap between germline ends came to 10 bases. The CDR3 sequence is 13 residues long. The CDR3 spells CASSLRAGPEAFF. CDR3 DNA: TGTGCCAGCAGCTTAAGGGCAGGGCCTGAAGCTTTCTTT.

This clonotype was counted ten times or more. The J gene is TRBJ1-1, the V gene TRBV24-1; the D gene is possibly TRBD1 (6 bases). V gave up 5 bases and J gave up 1 base, with 16 bases separating them. The CDR3 sequence is 16 residues long. The V gene's germline CDR1 is KGHDR and CDR2 SFDVKD. CDR3 DNA: TGTGCCACCAGTGCCCGGGACAAAACCAAGAACACTGAAGCTTTCTTT. Residues: CATSARDKTKNTEAFF.

The CDR3 sequence: CASSSFSGGSYEQYF. CDR3 nucleotides: TGTGCCAGCAGCTCCTTTAGCGGGGGCTCCTACGAGCAGTACTTC. This chain uses TRBV7-2 with TRBJ2-7; TRBD2 aligns across 9 bases. The length of the CDR3 is 15 residues. CDR1 SGHTA and CDR2 FQGNSA come from the germline V gene. After removal of 4 bases from V and 0 bases from J, the junction contained 4 bases not matched to a gene. Combining the CDR3 with reference TRBV7-2 and TRBJ2-7 gives the whole variable domain GAGVSQSPSNKVTEKGKDVELRCDPISGHTALYWYRQSLGQGLEFLIYFQGNSAPDKSGLPSDRFSAERTGGSVSTLTIQRTQQEDSAVYLCASSSFSGGSYEQYFGPGTRLTVT.

This clonotype appeared many times. This sequence joins TRBV20-1 and TRBJ2-7, with D possibly being TRBD1 (6 bases). Trimming took 6 bases from V and 3 from J, leaving 12 bases between them. Germline V gene sequence: CDR1 DFQATT, CDR2 SNEGSKA (reference sequence). This CDR3 region has 12 residues. CDR3 nucleotides: TGCAGTGCCCTTCGACAGGACTACGAGCAGTACTTC. Translating it yields CSALRQDYEQYF.

In this sample, this clonotype turned up many times. The rearrangement links TRBV6-5 to TRBJ1-1; 9 nucleotides align to TRBD1. In germline, CDR1 is MNHEY, CDR2 SVGAGI. This CDR3 is built from 14 residues. Trimming took 5 bases from V and 5 from J; bases not matched to a gene: 6. CDR3 loop: CASSRSTGGTEAFF. CDR3 nucleotides: TGTGCCAGCAGTCGCTCGACAGGGGGGACTGAAGCTTTCTTT.

This clonotype was detected many times. V and J are TRBV5-1 and TRBJ1-6; TRBD1 aligns across 7 bases. V lost 0 bases and J lost 7; bases outside the gene matches: 4. This CDR3 region has 15 residues. CDR1 is SGHRS, CDR2 YFSETQ, per germline. CDR3 nucleotide sequence: TGCGCCAGCAGCTTGGACAGGGGATACAATTCACCCCTCCACTTT. Amino acid sequence: CASSLDRGYNSPLHF.

At least ten counts were recorded for this clonotype. J is TRBJ2-7 and V is TRBV11-2; TRBD2 aligns across 7 bases. Per germline, CDR1 SGHAT and CDR2 FQNNGV. CDR3 length equals 14 residues. J gave up 3 bases and V 6 bases, and 8 bases lay outside the gene matches. The CDR3 coding sequence is TGTGCCAGCAGTTTGGTCGGGGGGAGCTACGAGCAGTACTTC. Its translation: CASSLVGGSYEQYF.

In its sample, this clonotype was seen many times. This sequence joins TRBV7-9 and TRBJ1-1; D unclear. With 5 bases removed from V and 8 bases from J, the gap between germline ends came to 6 bases. The CDR3 is 10 residues long. CDR1 and CDR2 (germline): SEHNR, FQNEAQ (reference sequence). CDR3 sequence reads: CASSVDEAFF. The CDR3, as DNA: TGTGCCAGCAGCGTGGACGAAGCTTTCTTT.

The rearrangement uses TRBV12-3 or TRBV12-4 and TRBJ1-3; D not resolved. Trimming stripped 8 bases from V and 0 bases from J, with 8 bases between. CDR3 length equals 13 residues. CDR3 residues: CASLGNSGNTIYF. As DNA, the CDR3 is TGTGCCAGCCTGGGGAACTCTGGAAACACCATATATTTT.

In this sample, this clonotype turned up many times. The chain combines TRBV6-1 with TRBJ1-1; D possibly corresponds to TRBD1 (5 bases). CDR3 length: 13 residues. The V gene's germline CDR1 is MNHNS and CDR2 SASEGT. The V gene lost 6 bases and the J gene lost 3 bases, with 11 bases spanning the gap. CDR3 coding DNA: TGTGCCAGCAGGGCCCGGGGGGACACTGAAGCTTTCTTT. Protein product: CASRARGDTEAFF.

This clonotype was counted a single time. The chain employs TRBV6-2 or TRBV6-3 and TRBJ1-5; 10 bases match TRBD1. Germline V gives CDR1 MNHEY, CDR2 SVGEGT. With V trimmed by 6 bases and J by 3 bases, 11 bases remained unmatched. CDR3 size: 17 residues. CDR3 bases: TGTGCCAGCAGCCTTACCCGGGACAGGGGACTCAATCAGCCCCAGCATTTT. This encodes CASSLTRDRGLNQPQHF.